These 11 T cell receptor beta chains share one sample of origin, sequenced in a study of PD-L1 blockade in urothelial cancer. Clones were sequenced by immunoSEQ multiplex PCR, and TCRdb holds only the in-frame ones, with some missing. The sample lists 35,000 to 40,000 clones, 82% occurring once. The sample consisted of PBMCs, taken around atezolizumab (anti-PD-L1) treatment. Receptor source: a man in his sixties with urothelial cancer.

As DNA, the CDR3 is TGTGCCAGCAGTTACTCGCAGGAGACCCAGTACTTC. This translates into CASSYSQETQYF. The chain links TRBV6-6 to TRBJ2-5; D is unclear. V shed 0 bases and J shed 5 bases, with 4 bases lying between them. Germline V gene sequence: CDR1 MNHNY, CDR2 SVGAGI (reference sequence). This CDR3 contains 12 residues.

The sample holds one count of this clone. The gene calls are TRBV4-2 and TRBJ1-5; TRBD1 agrees at 9 bases. This CDR3 region has 16 residues. CDR1 and CDR2 (germline): LGHNA, YNFKEQ. V shed 1 base, J shed 3 bases, and the junction held 4 bases outside the gene matches. The CDR3 region is CASSQGTGGSNQPQHF. The CDR3 DNA reads TGTGCCAGCAGCCAAGGAACAGGGGGCTCCAATCAGCCCCAGCATTTT.

CDR3 in DNA: TGCGCCAGCAGCCCGGGACAGGGGGATGGAAACACCATATATTTT. This encodes CASSPGQGDGNTIYF. The chain uses TRBV4-1 and TRBJ1-3, with TRBD1 matching 11 bases. Trimming took 4 bases from V and 3 from J; bases not matched to a gene: 2. CDR1 and CDR2 from the germline V gene are MGHRA and YSYEKL. This CDR3 contains 15 residues.

This sequence joins TRBV11-3 and TRBJ2-3; D remains ambiguous. Germline values: CDR1 SGHNT, CDR2 YENEEA. The CDR3 length is 12 residues. V shed 5 bases and J shed 3 bases, with 6 bases lying between them. CDR3 protein: CASSVGTDTQYF. For the CDR3, the DNA is TGTGCCAGCAGCGTCGGTACAGATACGCAGTATTTT.

This chain connects TRBV7-2 to TRBJ2-2, with D possibly being TRBD2 (5 bases). Looked up from germline, CDR1 is SGHTA and CDR2 is FQGNSA. This CDR3 is 15 amino acids long. Deletions cut 5 bases from V and 1 base from J, with 11 bases between. The CDR3 sequence is CASSPGVLNTGELFF. The CDR3 nucleotides read TGTGCCAGCAGCCCCGGGGTATTGAACACCGGGGAGCTGTTTTTT.

V gene TRBV9 combines with J gene TRBJ2-4; D might be TRBD2 (6 bases). The V end was cut by 4 bases, the J end by 0 bases, with 11 bases between. CDR1 and CDR2 from the germline V gene are SGDLS and YYNGEE. The length of the CDR3 is 15 residues. The CDR3 DNA reads TGTGCCAGCAGCCCGGGACTTTTAGCCAAAAACATTCAGTACTTC. Its translation: CASSPGLLAKNIQYF.

A few counts support this clone. The chain links TRBV5-8 to TRBJ1-6, with TRBD1 matching 9 bases. Germline V gene sequence: CDR1 SGHTS, CDR2 YDEGEE. The V gene end was trimmed by 4 bases and the J gene end by 6 bases; junction bases not matched to a gene: 8. The length of the CDR3 is 16 residues. The chain's CDR3 is CASSAWDRASNSPLHF. The CDR3 nucleotides are TGTGCCAGCAGCGCCTGGGACAGGGCCTCTAATTCACCCCTCCACTTT.

The V and J genes are TRBV7-2 and TRBJ2-7, with 8 bases matching TRBD2. Germline loops: CDR1 SGHTA, CDR2 FQGNSA. V gave up 6 bases and J gave up 2 bases; unmatched junction bases: 6. The CDR3 has 14 amino acids. As DNA, the CDR3 is TGTGCCAGCAGGGGGACTAGTGAGCCCTACGAGCAGTACTTC. It is translated as CASRGTSEPYEQYF.

For the CDR3, the DNA is TGTGCCTGGAGTCCGGGATCGGGAGATGAAAAACTGTTTTTT. This gives the protein CAWSPGSGDEKLFF. V usage is TRBV30 and J usage is TRBJ1-4; D unclear. The CDR3 covers 14 residues. Trimming removed 2 bases from V and 6 bases from J, with 13 bases in between. Per the germline V gene, CDR1 is GTSNPN and CDR2 is SVGIG (reference sequence).

The V and J genes are TRBV19 and TRBJ2-1; 7 positions agree with TRBD1. Germline V gives CDR1 LNHDA, CDR2 SQIVND (reference sequence). The CDR3 covers 14 residues. V dropped 4 bases and J dropped 10; count of bases not matched to a gene: 10. The CDR3 DNA reads TGTGCCAGTAGTACGCAGGGGGTATCAATCGAGCAGTTCTTC. Its translation: CASSTQGVSIEQFF.

The V and J genes are TRBV7-9 and TRBJ2-5, with a tentative D call TRBD1 (6 bases). Germline CDR1 SEHNR, CDR2 FQNEAQ (reference sequence). The CDR3 contains 16 residues. Trimming shortened V by 1 base and J by 2 bases, and 14 bases separated the two germline ends. The CDR3 is CASSLGIGTTQETQYF. The DNA of the CDR3 is TGTGCCAGCAGCTTAGGAATCGGGACAACTCAAGAGACCCAGTACTTC.